The 22 T cell receptor beta chains in this list originate from one sample, sequenced in a study of CD8 T cells in Susac syndrome. Random hexamers served to reverse transcribe roughly 0.5 to 1 ug RNA. TCRdb re-called the immunoSEQ multiplex PCR reads through MiXCR, storing one row per CDR3 protein. Of about 250,000 distinct CDR3 sequences listed, just over 90% are singletons. Sequenced material: CD4+ T cells from PBMCs. The receptors derive from a human donor with multiple sclerosis.

The genes are TRBV27 and TRBJ1-5; 9 nucleotides align to TRBD1. CDR1 and CDR2 from the germline V gene are MNHEY and SMNVEV (reference sequence). This CDR3 spans 17 amino acids. V dropped 5 bases and J dropped 6; count of bases not matched to a gene: 14. CDR3 nucleotide sequence: TGTGCCAGCAGTGACACCTCCGGGACAGGGTTACGTCAGCCCCAGCATTTT. It yields the protein CASSDTSGTGLRQPQHF.

The gene calls are TRBV7-3 and TRBJ2-3; TRBD2 agrees at 14 bases. Germline-derived CDR1 and CDR2 are SGHTA and FQGTGA. The CDR3 contains 16 residues. J gave up 4 bases and V 5 bases, and 5 bases lay outside the gene matches. CDR3 sequence: CASSTGLAGVADTQYF. CDR3 DNA: TGTGCCAGCAGCACGGGACTAGCGGGGGTGGCAGATACGCAGTATTTT.

V is TRBV29-1 and J is TRBJ1-1; D not resolved. Trimming took off 3 bases at V and 0 bases at J, with 8 bases between the two ends. Per germline, CDR1 SQVTM and CDR2 ANQGSEA. The CDR3 runs to 13 residues. The CDR3 coding sequence is TGCAGCGTTGAGAAGTCCATGAACACTGAAGCTTTCTTT. Amino acids: CSVEKSMNTEAFF.

This clonotype was detected once. The chain combines TRBV11-1 with TRBJ2-7; D is uncertain. With 3 bases removed from V and 1 base from J, the gap between germline ends came to 13 bases. The V gene's germline CDR1 is SGHAT and CDR2 FQDESV (reference sequence). This CDR3 has 15 residues. CDR3 amino acids: CASSFPWARSYEQYF. The DNA of the CDR3 is TGTGCCAGCAGCTTTCCTTGGGCAAGATCCTACGAGCAGTACTTC. Supplemented by reference TRBV11-1 and TRBJ2-7, the full variable domain reads EAEVAQSPRYKITEKSQAVAFWCDPISGHATLYWYRQILGQGPELLVQFQDESVVDDSQLPKDRFSAERLKGVDSTLKIQPAELGDSAMYLCASSFPWARSYEQYFGPGTRLTVT.

The V gene is TRBV5-6, the J gene TRBJ2-7; 9 bases agree with TRBD1. With V trimmed by 3 bases and J by 3 bases, 4 bases remained unmatched. The germline CDR1 and CDR2 sequences are SGHDT and YYEEEE. The CDR3 is made up of 14 amino acids. The CDR3 DNA reads TGTGCCAGCAGCTCGTGGACAGGGGACTACGAGCAGTACGTC. It codes for CASSSWTGDYEQYV.

The rearrangement uses TRBV2 and TRBJ2-2, with 9 bases aligning to TRBD1. The CDR3 runs to 14 residues. Germline CDR1 and CDR2: SNHLY and FYNNEI. V was clipped by 8 bases and J by 1 base; unmatched bases: 2. The CDR3 sequence: CASRTGENTGELFF. The CDR3 DNA reads as TGTGCCAGCCGGACAGGGGAGAACACCGGGGAGCTGTTTTTT. The variable domain in full, with the rest retrieved from reference TRBV2 and TRBJ2-2, is EPEVTQTPSHQVTQMGQEVILRCVPISNHLYFYWYRQILGQKVEFLVSFYNNEISEKSEIFDDQFSVERPDGSNFTLKIRSTKLEDSAMYFCASRTGENTGELFFGEGSRLTVL.

The rearrangement uses TRBV7-3 and TRBJ2-5; 15 positions agree with TRBD2. The CDR3 totals 17 residues. V trimming: 5 bases; J trimming: 1 base; junction bases outside the gene matches: 5. Germline V gene data show CDR1 as SGHTA and CDR2 as FQGTGA. Here the CDR3 reads CASSPGLAGGSQETQYF. CDR3 coding DNA: TGTGCCAGCAGCCCCGGACTAGCGGGAGGGTCCCAAGAGACCCAGTACTTC.

The sample holds one count of this clonotype. This chain uses TRBV12-3 or TRBV12-4 with TRBJ2-5; unclear D gene. V shed 3 bases and J shed 5 bases, with 7 bases lying between them. The CDR3 has 12 residues. CDR3 nucleotide sequence: TGTGCCAGCAGTTTGGATTGGGAGACCCAGTACTTC. Protein sequence: CASSLDWETQYF.

This CDR3 is CASRAGGTGELFF. In nucleotides, the CDR3 is TGTGCCAGTAGAGCAGGGGGCACCGGGGAGCTGTTTTTT. This chain connects TRBV19 to TRBJ2-2; 7 bases align to TRBD1. Germline lookup yields CDR1 LNHDA and CDR2 SQIVND (reference sequence). This CDR3 spans 13 amino acids. V shed 6 bases and J 4 bases; nucleotides not matched to a gene: 2.

This sequence joins TRBV9 and TRBJ2-6; 10 bases map to TRBD1. CDR1 is SGDLS and CDR2 is YYNGEE in the germline V gene. The CDR3 spans 18 residues. V shed 3 bases, J shed 0 bases, and the junction held 6 bases outside the gene matches. The CDR3, as DNA: TGTGCCAGCAGCGCAATGACAGGGGGCGCCTCTGGGGCCAACGTCCTGACTTTC. Protein: CASSAMTGGASGANVLTF.

The chain couples TRBV7-9 to TRBJ2-3; TRBD2 agrees at 11 bases. V lost 0 bases and J lost 8; bases outside the gene matches: 10. Germline V gives CDR1 SEHNR, CDR2 FQNEAQ (reference sequence). The CDR3 length is 17 residues. CDR3 DNA sequence: TGTGCCAGCAGCTTAGCGACTAGCGGGATGATCCGTAGTACGCAGTATTTT. Its protein is CASSLATSGMIRSTQYF.

The V call is TRBV20-1, the J call TRBJ1-6; D ambiguous. The CDR3 length is 13 residues. Germline-derived CDR1 and CDR2 are DFQATT and SNEGSKA (reference sequence). The ends were cut back, 5 bases at V and 9 bases at J, with 14 bases in the middle. CDR3: CSALLGSGSPLHF. The DNA of the CDR3 is TGCAGTGCTCTCTTAGGCTCGGGTTCACCCCTCCACTTT.

The chain has TRBV2 and TRBJ1-2; possibly TRBD1 for D (5 bases). The CDR3 covers 12 residues. V was cut by 8 bases and J by 6 bases, with 13 bases left in between. Germline V gene data show CDR1 as SNHLY and CDR2 as FYNNEI. The CDR3 spells CASGGNIHGYTF. In nucleotides, the CDR3 is TGTGCCAGCGGGGGAAATATCCATGGCTACACCTTC.

The chain links TRBV2 to TRBJ2-7; D gene uncertain. This CDR3 has 13 amino acids. V gave up 4 bases and J gave up 2 bases, with 9 bases separating them. The V gene's germline CDR1 is SNHLY and CDR2 FYNNEI. CDR3 DNA: TGTGCCAGCAGTGTGGGCGGACCCTACGAGCAGTACGTC. Translated, it gives CASSVGGPYEQYV.

This clonotype was seen once. The chain recombines TRBV5-1 with TRBJ2-7; D not resolved. CDR3 length equals 15 residues. Trimming shortened V by 4 bases and J by 2 bases, and 16 bases separated the two germline ends. The germline gives CDR1 SGHRS, CDR2 YFSETQ. The CDR3 sequence is CASSPSATTPYEQYF. CDR3 nucleotide sequence: TGCGCCAGCAGCCCGTCGGCGACAACTCCCTACGAGCAGTACTTC.

J is TRBJ2-2 and V is TRBV5-1, with D possibly being TRBD2 (5 bases). Per the germline V gene, CDR1 is SGHRS and CDR2 is YFSETQ. The ends were cut back, 3 bases at V and 7 bases at J, with 19 bases in the middle. This CDR3 is built from 16 residues. In DNA form, the CDR3 reads TGCGCCAGCAGCTCACAACCTACTAGGTCCATCGGGGAGCTGTTTTTT. Its translation: CASSSQPTRSIGELFF.

The chain recombines TRBV20-1 with TRBJ2-7, with D possibly TRBD2 on 6 matching bases. Trimming shortened V by 5 bases and J by 2 bases, and 16 bases separated the two germline ends. The CDR3 is 14 amino acids. Germline V gives CDR1 DFQATT, CDR2 SNEGSKA (reference sequence). The CDR3 DNA follows: TGCAGTGCTGAACCCCCCGGGGGTGCCTACGAGCAGTACTTC. This translates into CSAEPPGGAYEQYF.

The J gene is TRBJ2-7, the V gene TRBV7-9; 12 bases line up with TRBD2. The CDR3 loop spans 15 amino acids. Unmatched junction bases numbered 5, after V lost 5 bases and J lost 3 bases. CDR1 and CDR2 (germline): SEHNR, FQNEAQ (reference sequence). CDR3 in amino acids: CASSDLTSGGYEQYF. The CDR3 region has the DNA TGTGCCAGCAGCGACCTGACTAGCGGGGGCTACGAGCAGTACTTC.

The chain combines TRBV6-1 with TRBJ1-4; TRBD1 might be the D (5 bases). This CDR3 spans 13 amino acids. Germline lookup yields CDR1 MNHNS and CDR2 SASEGT. V lost 3 bases to trimming and J lost 8 bases, with 10 bases between them. Here the CDR3 DNA reads TGTGCCAGCAGTGATGCACAGGCGGAAAAACTGTTTTTT. Translated: CASSDAQAEKLFF.

The chain links TRBV18 to TRBJ2-5; D is unresolved. Germline values: CDR1 KGHSH, CDR2 LQKENI. This CDR3 spans 14 amino acids. With 3 bases removed from V and 1 base from J, the gap between germline ends came to 9 bases. CDR3 amino acids: CASSPRQVQETQYF. CDR3 nucleotide sequence: TGTGCCAGCTCACCCCGACAAGTCCAAGAGACCCAGTACTTC.

The V call is TRBV9, the J call TRBJ2-2; D gene unclear. The V end lost 2 bases, the J end lost 7 bases, and 12 bases lay between the germline ends. Germline V gene data show CDR1 as SGDLS and CDR2 as YYNGEE. The CDR3 is 14 amino acids. CDR3 region: CASSVDIGGGELFF. The CDR3 DNA is TGTGCCAGCAGCGTCGACATAGGCGGCGGGGAGCTGTTTTTT. Using reference TRBV9 and TRBJ2-2 for the parts outside the CDR3, the full variable domain is DSGVTQTPKHLITATGQRVTLRCSPRSGDLSVYWYQQSLDQGLQFLIQYYNGEERAKGNILERFSAQQFPDLHSELNLSSLELGDSALYFCASSVDIGGGELFFGEGSRLTVL.

This chain uses TRBV12-5 with TRBJ2-2; the D is unclear. The germline CDR1 and CDR2 sequences are LGHNT and FRNRAP. The germline V and J ends were trimmed by 3 bases and 3 bases, with 2 bases remaining between them. The CDR3 extends over 12 amino acids. The CDR3 region has the DNA TGTGCTAGTGGTTTCGACACCGGGGAGCTGTTTTTT. As protein: CASGFDTGELFF.